Listed below are T cell receptor beta chains from one sample, sequenced in a study of T cell changes during pregnancy in multiple sclerosis. This table comes from immunoSEQ multiplex PCR, and its TCRdb copy is limited to in-frame clones, with some not included. The table lists about 53,000 clones, about nine tenths of them singletons. The material was CD4+ T cells from peripheral blood mononuclear cells, obtained in the third trimester of pregnancy. These receptor sequences come from a female donor with multiple sclerosis, enrolled in a pregnancy study. CDR3s include the opening cysteine and the closing phenylalanine or tryptophan. The order of the fields is J gene, V gene, CDR3 protein.

J gene: TRBJ1-4; V gene: TRBV30; CDR3 protein: CAWKKNSATNEKLFF
J gene: TRBJ2-4; V gene: TRBV6-1; CDR3 protein: CASSEYPVDRGPGKNIQYF
J gene: TRBJ1-1; V gene: TRBV11-2; CDR3 protein: CASSSQGGVWAFF
J gene: TRBJ2-7; V gene: TRBV5-1; CDR3 protein: CASSLDTSSYEQYF
J gene: TRBJ2-1; V gene: TRBV5-1; CDR3 protein: CASSLLGLAGRYNEQFF
J gene: TRBJ1-2; V gene: TRBV6-1; CDR3 protein: CASILRTANNYGYTF
J gene: TRBJ1-1; V gene: TRBV19; CDR3 protein: CATTPGTLASTEAFF
J gene: TRBJ1-1; V gene: TRBV7-3; CDR3 protein: CASSLSPLGTGSSSEAFF
J gene: TRBJ2-5; V gene: TRBV5-6; CDR3 protein: CASSFGRGETQYF
J gene: TRBJ2-3; V gene: TRBV30; CDR3 protein: CAWKSRTSTDTQYF
J gene: TRBJ1-3; V gene: TRBV6-5; CDR3 protein: CASLDSHSGNTIYF
J gene: TRBJ2-3; V gene: TRBV10-2; CDR3 protein: CASSRLAGGVDTQYF
J gene: TRBJ2-1; V gene: TRBV9; CDR3 protein: CASSAPGGLAGGAPGSYNEQFF
J gene: TRBJ1-5; V gene: TRBV5-8; CDR3 protein: CASSQDRVDQPQHF
J gene: TRBJ2-7; V gene: TRBV7-9; CDR3 protein: CASSLAASGGVQYF
J gene: TRBJ2-3; V gene: TRBV27; CDR3 protein: CASRYTDTQYF
J gene: TRBJ1-6; V gene: TRBV5-4; CDR3 protein: CASSSFRGQGISPLHF
J gene: TRBJ2-5; V gene: TRBV7-9; CDR3 protein: CASSSRLAGGWETQYF
J gene: TRBJ2-2; V gene: TRBV30; CDR3 protein: CAARGKNTGELFF
J gene: TRBJ2-7; V gene: TRBV10-2; CDR3 protein: CASSESVEGREQYF
J gene: TRBJ1-1; V gene: TRBV6-1; CDR3 protein: CASSGTGRTTEAFF
J gene: TRBJ2-7; V gene: TRBV6-6; CDR3 protein: CASHGTGGSYEQYF
J gene: TRBJ1-4; V gene: TRBV19; CDR3 protein: CASSFQPGGGSEKLFF
J gene: TRBJ1-1; V gene: TRBV2; CDR3 protein: CASSEGGSGNTEAFF
J gene: TRBJ1-2; V gene: TRBV19; CDR3 protein: CASKEGLYGYTF
J gene: TRBJ1-3; V gene: TRBV4-1; CDR3 protein: CASSAGQGFGGNTIYF
J gene: TRBJ2-1; V gene: TRBV18; CDR3 protein: CASSPGRTEQFF
J gene: TRBJ2-5; V gene: TRBV11-2; CDR3 protein: CASSFILAGGPMETQYF
J gene: TRBJ2-7; V gene: TRBV11-3; CDR3 protein: CASRKIGTGNLEQYF
J gene: TRBJ2-1; V gene: TRBV18; CDR3 protein: CASSPSGLVSYNEQFF
J gene: TRBJ1-2; V gene: TRBV5-1; CDR3 protein: CASSLVGQNYGYTF
J gene: TRBJ2-2; V gene: TRBV5-1; CDR3 protein: CASSLAGTVNTGELFF
J gene: TRBJ2-1; V gene: TRBV7-9; CDR3 protein: CASSLFSGGFSYNEQFF
J gene: TRBJ1-5; V gene: TRBV27; CDR3 protein: CASNLGQTSNQPQHF
J gene: TRBJ1-3; V gene: TRBV5-1; CDR3 protein: CASSGGSSGNTIYF
J gene: TRBJ1-2; V gene: TRBV18; CDR3 protein: CASSPEGDINYGYTF
J gene: TRBJ1-2; V gene: TRBV10-3; CDR3 protein: CAIKDRGRGYGYTF
J gene: TRBJ1-2; V gene: TRBV9; CDR3 protein: CASRGRTGDGYGYTF
J gene: TRBJ2-1; V gene: TRBV11-3; CDR3 protein: CASSLETGVYSEQFF
J gene: TRBJ1-5; V gene: TRBV19; CDR3 protein: CASSRIRVSSNQPQHF
J gene: TRBJ1-5; V gene: TRBV6-5; CDR3 protein: CASSYGAGAHQPQHF
J gene: TRBJ2-3; V gene: TRBV9; CDR3 protein: CASSVAGGTGASTDTQYF
J gene: TRBJ2-7; V gene: TRBV28; CDR3 protein: CASSPGLGVDYEQYF
J gene: TRBJ2-5; V gene: TRBV11-2; CDR3 protein: CASSSDRGTETQYF
J gene: TRBJ2-7; V gene: TRBV27; CDR3 protein: CATRGGASVFHEQYF
J gene: TRBJ2-3; V gene: TRBV27; CDR3 protein: CASSQGLALDTQYF
J gene: TRBJ2-2; V gene: TRBV6-4; CDR3 protein: CASSGTPGGHTGELFF
J gene: TRBJ2-2; V gene: TRBV18; CDR3 protein: CASSPSGTGPGELFF
J gene: TRBJ1-5; V gene: TRBV6-6; CDR3 protein: CASSSQGEPQHF
J gene: TRBJ1-5; V gene: TRBV5-5; CDR3 protein: CASSPRGQPQHF
J gene: TRBJ2-6; V gene: TRBV10-3; CDR3 protein: CAISERGGNSGANVLTF
J gene: TRBJ2-1; V gene: TRBV18; CDR3 protein: CASSPPSQVLVEQFF
J gene: TRBJ2-2; V gene: TRBV27; CDR3 protein: CAVSAGFGYTGELFF
J gene: TRBJ1-2; V gene: TRBV7-9; CDR3 protein: CASSSGGTALYGYTF
J gene: TRBJ2-1; V gene: TRBV20-1; CDR3 protein: CSARDGGEQFF
J gene: TRBJ2-1; V gene: TRBV10-3; CDR3 protein: CAIRPSGTSGSNEQFF
J gene: TRBJ1-4; V gene: TRBV6-5; CDR3 protein: CASGATGGNEKLFF